These T cell receptor beta chains were read from a single sample in a study of blood T cell repertoires in COVID-19. The protocol was immunoSEQ multiplex PCR, while the TCRdb copy is restricted to in-frame clones and leaves out a portion. Among roughly 240,000 clones, 75% to 90% were seen once, and the ten largest hold just over 0.85%. The specimen was PBMCs or T cells enriched from blood (not recorded which). These receptors came from a man aged 45-60 years who had been exposed to COVID-19. Each CDR3 is given with its conserved first and last residue. Each record gives: CDR3 length, clone size, J gene, D gene, V gene, CDR3 protein, CDR3 DNA. The D gene is left open where the match is weak. Expanded clones get a size class; other rows say once, few or many, or leave the size out.

len: 15
abundance: .
j_gene: TRBJ1-1
d_gene: .
v_gene: TRBV19
CDR3aa: CASSRTGPLNTEAFF
CDR3nt: TGTGCCAGTAGCAGAACAGGACCTTTGAACACTGAAGCTTTCTTT

len: 17
abundance: .
j_gene: TRBJ2-7
d_gene: TRBD2
v_gene: TRBV27
CDR3aa: CASSLGGVGTEVYEQYF
CDR3nt: TGTGCCAGCAGTTTGGGGGGGGTTGGGACGGAGGTCTACGAGCAGTACTTC

len: 13
abundance: .
j_gene: TRBJ2-5
d_gene: .
v_gene: TRBV18
CDR3aa: CASSSTVQETQYF
CDR3nt: TGTGCCAGCTCATCAACAGTTCAAGAGACCCAGTACTTC

len: 14
abundance: .
j_gene: TRBJ2-5
d_gene: TRBD2
v_gene: TRBV2
CDR3aa: CASIRGTSVETQYF
CDR3nt: TGTGCCAGCATTAGGGGGACTAGCGTCGAGACCCAGTACTTC

len: 12
abundance: .
j_gene: TRBJ1-2
d_gene: .
v_gene: TRBV12-3/TRBV12-4
CDR3aa: CAVEGVGYGYTF
CDR3nt: TGTGCCGTCGAAGGGGTAGGGTATGGCTACACCTTC

len: 14
abundance: .
j_gene: TRBJ2-3
d_gene: .
v_gene: TRBV28
CDR3aa: CASSSGQGSDTQYF
CDR3nt: TGTGCCAGCAGTTCGGGGCAGGGGTCAGATACGCAGTATTTT

len: 15
abundance: .
j_gene: TRBJ2-1
d_gene: TRBD1
v_gene: TRBV27
CDR3aa: CASSAGTGGYNEQFF
CDR3nt: TGTGCCAGCAGTGCCGGGACAGGGGGCTACAATGAGCAGTTCTTC

len: 12
abundance: .
j_gene: TRBJ2-7
d_gene: .
v_gene: TRBV3-1/TRBV3-2
CDR3aa: CASSYTGYEQYF
CDR3nt: TGTGCCAGCAGTTACACAGGATACGAGCAGTACTTC

len: 14
abundance: .
j_gene: TRBJ2-1
d_gene: .
v_gene: TRBV7-2
CDR3aa: CASSPSYSSNEQFF
CDR3nt: TGTGCCAGCAGTCCATCATATAGTTCCAATGAGCAGTTCTTC

len: 15
abundance: .
j_gene: TRBJ1-2
d_gene: TRBD1
v_gene: TRBV6-5
CDR3aa: CASSTPGQGSYGYTF
CDR3nt: TGTGCCAGCAGTACCCCCGGACAGGGGAGCTATGGCTACACCTTC

len: 13
abundance: .
j_gene: TRBJ1-3
d_gene: TRBD1
v_gene: TRBV11-2
CDR3aa: CASSLGQRNTIYF
CDR3nt: TGTGCCAGCAGCTTGGGACAGCGAAACACCATATATTTT

len: 16
abundance: .
j_gene: TRBJ2-6
d_gene: TRBD1
v_gene: TRBV9
CDR3aa: CASSPPTGVGANVLTF
CDR3nt: TGTGCCAGCAGCCCCCCGACAGGGGTCGGGGCCAACGTCCTGACTTTC

len: 15
abundance: .
j_gene: TRBJ2-7
d_gene: .
v_gene: TRBV11-2
CDR3aa: CASSLGQSQGYEQYF
CDR3nt: TGTGCCAGCAGCTTAGGGCAGTCCCAGGGGTACGAGCAGTACTTC

len: 15
abundance: .
j_gene: TRBJ2-1
d_gene: .
v_gene: TRBV10-1
CDR3aa: CASSEGGGSYNEQFF
CDR3nt: TGCGCCAGCAGTGAGGGTGGCGGGTCCTACAATGAGCAGTTCTTC

len: 16
abundance: .
j_gene: TRBJ1-3
d_gene: TRBD1
v_gene: TRBV28
CDR3aa: CASSWGTGAGGNTIYF
CDR3nt: TGTGCCAGCAGTTGGGGGACAGGGGCAGGAGGAAACACCATATATTTT

len: 14
abundance: few
j_gene: TRBJ1-1
d_gene: .
v_gene: TRBV28
CDR3aa: CASRGPGGTTEAFF
CDR3nt: TGTGCCAGCAGGGGACCGGGGGGAACGACTGAAGCTTTCTTT

len: 14
abundance: .
j_gene: TRBJ2-1
d_gene: .
v_gene: TRBV15
CDR3aa: CATSIDSPYNEQFF
CDR3nt: TGTGCCACCAGCATCGACAGCCCTTACAATGAGCAGTTCTTC

len: 17
abundance: .
j_gene: TRBJ2-1
d_gene: TRBD2
v_gene: TRBV11-3
CDR3aa: CASSPQGLAVSYNEQFF
CDR3nt: TGTGCCAGCAGCCCCCAAGGACTAGCGGTCTCCTACAATGAGCAGTTCTTC